This T cell receptor beta chain is from a study of T cell repertoires in aging, cancer and after chemotherapy. With 7 bases removed from V and 10 bases from J, the gap between germline ends came to 11 bases. The CDR3 is made up of 12 amino acids. This clonotype was seen more than once but under ten times. The target antigen is unknown. A mixed TRB-A/B primer pool amplified rearranged TRB by multiplex touch-down PCR. TCRdb reprocessed the multiplex PCR reads via MiXCR and lists one record per CDR3 protein. The sample includes thousands of distinct CDR3 sequences, about 40% seen only once; the top ten take over 9%. Study conclusions and caveats: Across the chemotherapy interval, each cancer cohort showed higher median generation probability, suggesting thymic rebound.

Peripheral blood genomic DNA, not sorted cells or RNA, was the template. Sequenced input: blood. The receptor was derived from a human donor with a solid tumor. The chain couples TRBV12-3 or TRBV12-4 to TRBJ1-6, with D hard to call. CDR3 residues: CASTRADSPLHF. DNA for the CDR3: TGTGCCAGCACCCGGGCCGACTCACCCCTCCACTTT.